This is a list of T cell receptor beta chains from one sample in a study of T cells in Graves' hyperthyroidism and ophthalmopathy. One entry per CDR3 protein results from TCRdb running MiXCR on the multiplex PCR reads. Found here are some 420,000 distinct CDR3 sequences, about an eighth of them singletons; the top ten hold 5% to 6%. The sequencing input was blood. These receptors originate from a woman between 18 and 30 years old with Graves' hyperthyroidism. Each CDR3 is given with its conserved first and last residue. A D gene is named only where the DNA matches it firmly. The listing skips clone size in some rows; elsewhere it reads once, few, many or a size class.

v_call,d_call,clone_size,j_call,cdr3_nt,cdr3_aa
TRBV3-1,TRBD2,NA,TRBJ2-7,TGTGCCAGCAGCCAAGTTTCTCTAGCGGGAGAACGGGTCGAGCAGTACTTC,CASSQVSLAGERVEQYF
TRBV10-3,TRBD2,NA,TRBJ2-1,TGTGCCATCAGGTCCGAGACTAGCGGCAACAATGAGCAGTTCTTC,CAIRSETSGNNEQFF
TRBV12-3/TRBV12-4,NA,few,TRBJ1-1,TGTGCCAGCAGTCCCAATGGCAGGAGCGATACTTTCTTT,CASSPNGRSDTFF
TRBV12-3/TRBV12-4,TRBD2,many,TRBJ2-7,TGTGCCAGCAGTTCCGGACTAGCGGGAGACCACGAGCAGTACTTC,CASSSGLAGDHEQYF
TRBV5-1,NA,many,TRBJ2-3,TGCGCCAGCCGTGGGTCCACAGATACGCAGTATTTT,CASRGSTDTQYF
TRBV20-1,NA,many,TRBJ1-4,TGCAGTGCTAGTACGGGGATTAATGAAAAACTGTTTTTT,CSASTGINEKLFF
TRBV20-1,TRBD1,NA,TRBJ1-5,TGCAGTGCTAGAGGGGGGACAGGGGTGCTCATGCAGCCCCAGCATTTT,CSARGGTGVLMQPQHF
TRBV2,NA,few,TRBJ1-5,TGTGCCAGCAGTGTAGGGTTTAGCAATCAGCCCCAGCATTTT,CASSVGFSNQPQHF
TRBV5-8,NA,few,TRBJ1-2,TGTGCCAGCAGCTTGGCAGGAGGGTATCATGGCTACACCTTC,CASSLAGGYHGYTF
TRBV6-5,NA,many,TRBJ2-3,TGTGCCAGCAGTTACTTAGGTGTCGGTGGTACGCAGTATTTT,CASSYLGVGGTQYF
TRBV6-2/TRBV6-3,NA,many,TRBJ1-1,TGTGCCAGCAGTTCAAGAGGGCCAGCCTACACTGAAGCTTTCTTT,CASSSRGPAYTEAFF
TRBV20-1,TRBD1,many,TRBJ1-1,TGCAGTGCTTCCCCCCGCACCAGGGGGGAAGCTTTCTTT,CSASPRTRGEAFF
TRBV6-2/TRBV6-3,TRBD2,many,TRBJ2-2,TGTGCCAGCAGTTCGGGACTAGTCAACACCGGGGAGCTGTTTTTT,CASSSGLVNTGELFF
TRBV6-5,NA,NA,TRBJ2-7,TGTGCCAGCAGTTACTCCCGCGACTACTCCTACGAGCAGTACTTC,CASSYSRDYSYEQYF
TRBV7-9,NA,few,TRBJ1-2,TGTGCCAGCAGCTTCTTCCGGGAAAGGGGCAACTATGGCTACACCTTC,CASSFFRERGNYGYTF
TRBV4-1,NA,NA,TRBJ1-5,TGCGCCAGCAGCCAAGAATGGCAGGAGAATCAGCCCCAGCATTTT,CASSQEWQENQPQHF
TRBV5-1,NA,many,TRBJ1-1,TGCGCCAGCAGCTTGCATACTTTAAGCACTGAAGCTTTCTTT,CASSLHTLSTEAFF
TRBV28,NA,many,TRBJ1-1,TGTGCCAGTTATCCTGGGGGCTTGTCCTCCATTCGAGCTTTCTTT,CASYPGGLSSIRAFF
TRBV6-2/TRBV6-3,TRBD2,many,TRBJ2-1,TGTGCCAGCACGGCTGGAGGGCGTGGCGGGAGGGGCAATGAGCAGTTCTTC,CASTAGGRGGRGNEQFF
TRBV12-3/TRBV12-4,NA,many,TRBJ1-5,TGTGCCAGCAGCCAAGAGGACGGGGATCAGCCCCAGCATTTT,CASSQEDGDQPQHF
TRBV11-2,NA,few,TRBJ2-7,TGTGCCAGCAGCTTAGTTTTCAGCAGCGAGCAGTACTTC,CASSLVFSSEQYF
TRBV20-1,NA,few,TRBJ1-6,TGCAGTGCTAGACCTACAGGGATCTCCTATAATTCACCCCTCCACTTT,CSARPTGISYNSPLHF
TRBV9,NA,few,TRBJ2-7,TGTGCCAGCAGCGTAGCTGGGTCGGGCCGAACCTACGAGCAGTACTTC,CASSVAGSGRTYEQYF
TRBV7-9,TRBD1,NA,TRBJ1-4,TGTGCCAGCAGCTACAGACAGGGGACTAATGAAAAACTGTTTTTT,CASSYRQGTNEKLFF
TRBV20-1,NA,many,TRBJ2-7,TGCAGTGCTAAAGACTCCATTCAGGGCGAGCAGTACTTC,CSAKDSIQGEQYF
TRBV2,TRBD1,many,TRBJ2-7,TGTGCCAGCAGTACGGTAACCGGGACAGGCATTAACTTC,CASSTVTGTGINF
TRBV20-1,NA,few,TRBJ1-1,TGCAGTGCTAGTGAGGGGGACGCTGAAGCTTTCTTT,CSASEGDAEAFF
TRBV5-1,TRBD1,many,TRBJ2-7,TGCGCCAGCAGCTTGGATTGGACAGGGGCCTACGAGCAGTACTTC,CASSLDWTGAYEQYF
TRBV20-1,TRBD2,few,TRBJ2-3,TGCAGTGCTGGGGCCGGAAGGACAGGGAGCGTGACTAGCGGGAGGGCCGGGCGCACAGATACGCAGTATTTT,CSAGAGRTGSVTSGRAGRTDTQYF
TRBV10-3,NA,many,TRBJ1-1,TGTGCCATCAGGGTGGGGGGTGTGAACACTGAAGCTTTCTTT,CAIRVGGVNTEAFF
TRBV7-9,TRBD2,once,TRBJ2-1,TGTGCCAGCAGCTGGGGGGTAGCGGGAGGCCCCTACAATGAGCAGTTCTTC,CASSWGVAGGPYNEQFF
TRBV6-1,NA,few,TRBJ1-2,TGTGCCAGCCGAGACGGCGGGCGGAGTGGCTACACCTTC,CASRDGGRSGYTF
TRBV5-4,NA,few,TRBJ1-2,TGTGCCAGCAGCACCGACAGCGGCTATGGCTACACCTTC,CASSTDSGYGYTF
TRBV7-2,NA,few,TRBJ1-2,TGTGCCAGCAGCTTAGGGGGGGGCGTTCACTATGGCTACACCTTC,CASSLGGGVHYGYTF